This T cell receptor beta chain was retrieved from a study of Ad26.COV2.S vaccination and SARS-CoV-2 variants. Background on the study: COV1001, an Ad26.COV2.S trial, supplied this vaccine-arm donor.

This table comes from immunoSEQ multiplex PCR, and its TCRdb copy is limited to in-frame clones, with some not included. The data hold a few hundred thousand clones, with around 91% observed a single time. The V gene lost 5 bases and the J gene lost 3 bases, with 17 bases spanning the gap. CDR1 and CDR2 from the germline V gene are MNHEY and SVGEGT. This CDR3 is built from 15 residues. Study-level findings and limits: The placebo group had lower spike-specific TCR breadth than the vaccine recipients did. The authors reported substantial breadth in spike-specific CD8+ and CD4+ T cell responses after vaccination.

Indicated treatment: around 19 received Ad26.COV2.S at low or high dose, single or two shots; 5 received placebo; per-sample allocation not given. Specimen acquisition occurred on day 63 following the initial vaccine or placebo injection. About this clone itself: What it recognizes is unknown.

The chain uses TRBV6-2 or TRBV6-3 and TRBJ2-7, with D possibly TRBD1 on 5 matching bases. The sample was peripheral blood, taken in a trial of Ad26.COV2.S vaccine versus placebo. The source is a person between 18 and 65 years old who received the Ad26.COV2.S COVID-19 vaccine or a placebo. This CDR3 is CASSRGPEPNYEQYF. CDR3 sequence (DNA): TGTGCCAGCAGTAGGGGCCCGGAACCAAACTACGAGCAGTACTTC.